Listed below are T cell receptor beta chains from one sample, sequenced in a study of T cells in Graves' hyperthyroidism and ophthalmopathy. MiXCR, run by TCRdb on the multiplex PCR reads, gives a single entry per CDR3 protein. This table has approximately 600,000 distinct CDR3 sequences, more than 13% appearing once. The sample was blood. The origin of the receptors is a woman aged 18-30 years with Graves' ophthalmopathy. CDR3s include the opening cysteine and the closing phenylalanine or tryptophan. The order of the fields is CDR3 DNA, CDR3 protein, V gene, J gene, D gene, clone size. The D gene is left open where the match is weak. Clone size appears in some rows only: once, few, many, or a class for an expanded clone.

CDR3 DNA: TGTGCCAGCAGCCCACCGGGACAGGGAATCTCCTACGAGCAGTACTTC; CDR3 protein: CASSPPGQGISYEQYF; V gene: TRBV7-9; J gene: TRBJ2-7; D gene: TRBD1; clone size: many
CDR3 DNA: TGTGCCACCAGCAGCCCCGGGACAGGGATAGCTAACTATGGCTACACCTTC; CDR3 protein: CATSSPGTGIANYGYTF; V gene: TRBV15; J gene: TRBJ1-2; D gene: TRBD1; clone size: few
CDR3 DNA: TGTGCCAGCAGCCTACTAGCCGCTTCGGATGGCTACACCTTC; CDR3 protein: CASSLLAASDGYTF; V gene: TRBV7-9; J gene: TRBJ1-2; D gene: .; clone size: few
CDR3 DNA: TGTGCCAGTACCCCAGGACAGGGACTGGGAGAGACCCAGTACTTC; CDR3 protein: CASTPGQGLGETQYF; V gene: TRBV19; J gene: TRBJ2-5; D gene: TRBD1; clone size: .
CDR3 DNA: TGTGCCAGCAGCCAAGATCGGGGTCGGGCTGGACTAAATCAAGAGACCCAGTACTTC; CDR3 protein: CASSQDRGRAGLNQETQYF; V gene: TRBV3-1; J gene: TRBJ2-5; D gene: .; clone size: few
CDR3 DNA: TGCAGTGCTAGCCAGCGGGCCAAATACAATGAGCAGTTCTTC; CDR3 protein: CSASQRAKYNEQFF; V gene: TRBV20-1; J gene: TRBJ2-1; D gene: .; clone size: many
CDR3 DNA: TGTGCCAGCAGCTCCCCCCGGACCGAAGCTGGAAACACCATATATTTT; CDR3 protein: CASSSPRTEAGNTIYF; V gene: TRBV7-9; J gene: TRBJ1-3; D gene: .; clone size: .
CDR3 DNA: TGCGCCAGCAGCCAAGGGGTGCTAGCGGGAGCACGGGAGCAGTTCTTC; CDR3 protein: CASSQGVLAGAREQFF; V gene: TRBV4-3; J gene: TRBJ2-1; D gene: TRBD2; clone size: .
CDR3 DNA: TGTGCCAGCAGTTACGCAGCCCCGGACGCGCCTGGCTACGAGCAGTACTTC; CDR3 protein: CASSYAAPDAPGYEQYF; V gene: TRBV6-5; J gene: TRBJ2-7; D gene: .; clone size: many
CDR3 DNA: TGTGCCAGCTCACCACGTCACGAACAGGATCGCGGCTACACCTTC; CDR3 protein: CASSPRHEQDRGYTF; V gene: TRBV18; J gene: TRBJ1-2; D gene: .; clone size: .
CDR3 DNA: TGTGCCAGCAGCGGCCGAGAGAAGGGGCCCTTTGGGGCCAACGTCCTGACTTTC; CDR3 protein: CASSGREKGPFGANVLTF; V gene: TRBV9; J gene: TRBJ2-6; D gene: .; clone size: few
CDR3 DNA: TGCGCCAGCAGCCAAATGCGGAACACTGAAGCTTTCTTT; CDR3 protein: CASSQMRNTEAFF; V gene: TRBV4-1; J gene: TRBJ1-1; D gene: .; clone size: .
CDR3 DNA: TGTGCCAGCAGTTTGGGGACACCCTACGAGCAGTACTTC; CDR3 protein: CASSLGTPYEQYF; V gene: TRBV27; J gene: TRBJ2-7; D gene: .; clone size: many
CDR3 DNA: TGTGCCAGCAGTTCGGGCCTTCTCGGCGAGCAGTACTTC; CDR3 protein: CASSSGLLGEQYF; V gene: TRBV6-1; J gene: TRBJ2-7; D gene: .; clone size: many
CDR3 DNA: TGTGCCAGCAGCTTTTCCCACAGCACAGATACGCAGTATTTT; CDR3 protein: CASSFSHSTDTQYF; V gene: TRBV7-3; J gene: TRBJ2-3; D gene: .; clone size: many
CDR3 DNA: TGTGCCAGCACCTCCCTCCCGAGATTCTACGAGCAGTACTTC; CDR3 protein: CASTSLPRFYEQYF; V gene: TRBV28; J gene: TRBJ2-7; D gene: .; clone size: many
CDR3 DNA: TGTGCCAGCCGAGGGCTATTCGGGAGCTACAATGAGCAGTTCTTC; CDR3 protein: CASRGLFGSYNEQFF; V gene: TRBV2; J gene: TRBJ2-1; D gene: .; clone size: many
CDR3 DNA: TGTGCCAGCAGCTTAGAGATTACCGGGGAGCTGTTTTTT; CDR3 protein: CASSLEITGELFF; V gene: TRBV11-3; J gene: TRBJ2-2; D gene: .; clone size: many
CDR3 DNA: TGTGCCAGCAGCCATGGTCAGGGAGGCCAGCCCCAGCATTTT; CDR3 protein: CASSHGQGGQPQHF; V gene: TRBV3-1; J gene: TRBJ1-5; D gene: .; clone size: .
CDR3 DNA: TGTGCCAGCAGTGAGGGCTCAAGGAGTCAGCCCCAGCATTTT; CDR3 protein: CASSEGSRSQPQHF; V gene: TRBV2; J gene: TRBJ1-5; D gene: .; clone size: many
CDR3 DNA: TGTGCCAGCAGCTTAGTGGCAGGGACTGGAAACACCATATATTTT; CDR3 protein: CASSLVAGTGNTIYF; V gene: TRBV7-3; J gene: TRBJ1-3; D gene: .; clone size: .
CDR3 DNA: TGCGCCAGCAGCAATTTCAGGGCTAGGACCGGGGAGCTGTTTTTT; CDR3 protein: CASSNFRARTGELFF; V gene: TRBV5-1; J gene: TRBJ2-2; D gene: .; clone size: few
CDR3 DNA: TGTGCCAGCAGCTTATTGGCGGCAGGCACAGATACGCAGTATTTT; CDR3 protein: CASSLLAAGTDTQYF; V gene: TRBV7-9; J gene: TRBJ2-3; D gene: .; clone size: few
CDR3 DNA: TGTGCCAGCAGTCCACGATTGACAGGGGTATATGAGCAGTTCTTC; CDR3 protein: CASSPRLTGVYEQFF; V gene: TRBV28; J gene: TRBJ2-1; D gene: TRBD1; clone size: many
CDR3 DNA: TGCAGTGCTATAGAGCGGGAGGGAAACGAGCAGTACTTC; CDR3 protein: CSAIEREGNEQYF; V gene: TRBV20-1; J gene: TRBJ2-7; D gene: TRBD2; clone size: many
CDR3 DNA: TGTGCCATCAGTGACCTCGGGAGGTCCTATTCAGTTTACAATGAGCAGTTCTTC; CDR3 protein: CAISDLGRSYSVYNEQFF; V gene: TRBV10-3; J gene: TRBJ2-1; D gene: TRBD2; clone size: many
CDR3 DNA: TGCAGTGCTAGAGATCGGGGAATTCCCTACGAGCAGTACTTC; CDR3 protein: CSARDRGIPYEQYF; V gene: TRBV20-1; J gene: TRBJ2-7; D gene: .; clone size: many
CDR3 DNA: TGTGCCACCAGTGCCCCCCGGGACAGGGACACCGGGGAGCTGTTTTTT; CDR3 protein: CATSAPRDRDTGELFF; V gene: TRBV24-1; J gene: TRBJ2-2; D gene: TRBD1; clone size: .
CDR3 DNA: TGCGCCAGCAGCCAAGGGAGTAGCGGAAGCTCCTACGAGCAGTACTTC; CDR3 protein: CASSQGSSGSSYEQYF; V gene: TRBV4-3; J gene: TRBJ2-7; D gene: .; clone size: few
CDR3 DNA: TGTGCCAGCCAGCCCCCCGGGGTTAGTGAAGCTTTCTTT; CDR3 protein: CASQPPGVSEAFF; V gene: TRBV18; J gene: TRBJ1-1; D gene: .; clone size: .
CDR3 DNA: TGTGCCAGCAGCTTAACTAGCGGGATCAATGAGCAGTTCTTC; CDR3 protein: CASSLTSGINEQFF; V gene: TRBV7-9; J gene: TRBJ2-1; D gene: TRBD2; clone size: many
CDR3 DNA: TGCAGCGCCGGGACATTTACTAGCACAGATACGCAGTATTTT; CDR3 protein: CSAGTFTSTDTQYF; V gene: TRBV29-1; J gene: TRBJ2-3; D gene: .; clone size: many
CDR3 DNA: TGTGCCAGCAGCTGGCTGACGGGGCTGGGGACCCAGTACTTC; CDR3 protein: CASSWLTGLGTQYF; V gene: TRBV11-3; J gene: TRBJ2-5; D gene: .; clone size: many
CDR3 DNA: TGTGCCAGCAGCCTGGAAGGGGGTCTGCAGCCCCAGCATTTT; CDR3 protein: CASSLEGGLQPQHF; V gene: TRBV5-6; J gene: TRBJ1-5; D gene: .; clone size: .
CDR3 DNA: TGTGCCAGCAGCTTTCTTCAGGGGGAGCAGTACTTC; CDR3 protein: CASSFLQGEQYF; V gene: TRBV7-6; J gene: TRBJ2-7; D gene: .; clone size: many
CDR3 DNA: TGTGCCAGCAGCCGCGGACAGGGGAGCAATCAGCCCCAGCATTTT; CDR3 protein: CASSRGQGSNQPQHF; V gene: TRBV6-1; J gene: TRBJ1-5; D gene: TRBD1; clone size: many
CDR3 DNA: TGTGCCAGCAGTTACTCGGCGGACAGGGGGGTAATCACTGAAGCTTTCTTT; CDR3 protein: CASSYSADRGVITEAFF; V gene: TRBV6-2/TRBV6-3; J gene: TRBJ1-1; D gene: TRBD1; clone size: .
CDR3 DNA: TGTGCCAGCAGTTACAGGGTCCCTAGCACAGATACGCAGTATTTT; CDR3 protein: CASSYRVPSTDTQYF; V gene: TRBV6-5; J gene: TRBJ2-3; D gene: .; clone size: many
CDR3 DNA: TGTGCCAGCAGCCAAGACCCCTACAATGAGCAGTTCTTC; CDR3 protein: CASSQDPYNEQFF; V gene: TRBV3-1; J gene: TRBJ2-1; D gene: .; clone size: many
CDR3 DNA: TGTGCCAGTAGGACCGGGACAGGGGGTCAAGAGACCCAGTACTTC; CDR3 protein: CASRTGTGGQETQYF; V gene: TRBV19; J gene: TRBJ2-5; D gene: TRBD1; clone size: .
CDR3 DNA: TGTGCCAGCAGTTTAGATAGCATAGATACGCAGTATTTT; CDR3 protein: CASSLDSIDTQYF; V gene: TRBV12-3/TRBV12-4; J gene: TRBJ2-3; D gene: .; clone size: many
CDR3 DNA: TGTGCCACCAGTGATTTCAAGCCACTTAATCAGTACTTC; CDR3 protein: CATSDFKPLNQYF; V gene: TRBV24-1; J gene: TRBJ2-4; D gene: .; clone size: few
CDR3 DNA: TGTGCCAGCTCGTCAGACCTCTATGGCTACACCTTC; CDR3 protein: CASSSDLYGYTF; V gene: TRBV18; J gene: TRBJ1-2; D gene: .; clone size: many
CDR3 DNA: TGTGCCACTCGAGCTCTACTTGAAGCTTTCTTT; CDR3 protein: CATRALLEAFF; V gene: TRBV6-1; J gene: TRBJ1-1; D gene: .; clone size: few
CDR3 DNA: TGTGCCAGCAGCCCCGGGACACGGAACACCGGGGAGCTGTTTTTT; CDR3 protein: CASSPGTRNTGELFF; V gene: TRBV11-2; J gene: TRBJ2-2; D gene: .; clone size: many
CDR3 DNA: TGTGCCAGCAGTGAACCGGGGTATGAAGGTCAGCCCCAGCATTTT; CDR3 protein: CASSEPGYEGQPQHF; V gene: TRBV6-1; J gene: TRBJ1-5; D gene: .; clone size: many
CDR3 DNA: TGTGCCAGCAGCCCCGACTGGAACACCGGGGAGCTGTTTTTT; CDR3 protein: CASSPDWNTGELFF; V gene: TRBV7-9; J gene: TRBJ2-2; D gene: .; clone size: few
CDR3 DNA: TGTGCCAGCAGCCTGGCGCGGGAGGGAAGGGAGACCCAGTACTTC; CDR3 protein: CASSLAREGRETQYF; V gene: TRBV2; J gene: TRBJ2-5; D gene: TRBD2; clone size: many
CDR3 DNA: TGTGCCAGCAGTCCCCAGACTAGCGGGAGCCCCTCTCCAAGCACAGATACGCAGTATTTT; CDR3 protein: CASSPQTSGSPSPSTDTQYF; V gene: TRBV28; J gene: TRBJ2-3; D gene: TRBD2; clone size: many
CDR3 DNA: TGTGCCAGCAGTGAGGCCAGCCGCCTCAATGAGCAGTTCTTC; CDR3 protein: CASSEASRLNEQFF; V gene: TRBV6-1; J gene: TRBJ2-1; D gene: .; clone size: many
CDR3 DNA: TGTGCCAGCAGCCTGGAAGAGGGAACCGTCGAAAAACTGTTTTTT; CDR3 protein: CASSLEEGTVEKLFF; V gene: TRBV11-3; J gene: TRBJ1-4; D gene: .; clone size: many
CDR3 DNA: TGCAGTGCCGGGGAGGGAGTTAAAGATACGCAGTATTTT; CDR3 protein: CSAGEGVKDTQYF; V gene: TRBV20-1; J gene: TRBJ2-3; D gene: TRBD2; clone size: many
CDR3 DNA: TGTGCCAGCAGCTTCGGACTAGCGGCAACCTACGAGCAGTACTTC; CDR3 protein: CASSFGLAATYEQYF; V gene: TRBV5-5; J gene: TRBJ2-7; D gene: TRBD2; clone size: many
CDR3 DNA: TGTGCCTGGAGCACAGGGGTGGCTGAAGCTTTCTTT; CDR3 protein: CAWSTGVAEAFF; V gene: TRBV30; J gene: TRBJ1-1; D gene: TRBD1; clone size: few
CDR3 DNA: TGTGCCAGCAGTATTATACTAGCGGGCACTTACAATGAGCAGTTCTTC; CDR3 protein: CASSIILAGTYNEQFF; V gene: TRBV28; J gene: TRBJ2-1; D gene: TRBD2; clone size: .
CDR3 DNA: TGTGCCAGCAGTGCGGACAGGGGCCACGAGCAGTACTTC; CDR3 protein: CASSADRGHEQYF; V gene: TRBV27; J gene: TRBJ2-7; D gene: TRBD1; clone size: few
CDR3 DNA: TGTGCCAGCAGCTTAGGAGGGAAACAGGGGGGACTCTATGGCTACACCTTC; CDR3 protein: CASSLGGKQGGLYGYTF; V gene: TRBV7-3; J gene: TRBJ1-2; D gene: TRBD1; clone size: .
CDR3 DNA: TGTGCCAGCAGGGGGATTAGGAGCCAATCCTACAATGAGCAGTTCTTC; CDR3 protein: CASRGIRSQSYNEQFF; V gene: TRBV12-3/TRBV12-4; J gene: TRBJ2-1; D gene: .; clone size: many
CDR3 DNA: TGTGCCAGCAGCCGCACCCCGGGACAGGACAACTACGAGCAGTACTTC; CDR3 protein: CASSRTPGQDNYEQYF; V gene: TRBV3-1; J gene: TRBJ2-7; D gene: TRBD1; clone size: many
CDR3 DNA: TGTGCCAGCAGTCGGGACATGGAGACCCAGTACTTC; CDR3 protein: CASSRDMETQYF; V gene: TRBV2; J gene: TRBJ2-5; D gene: .; clone size: few